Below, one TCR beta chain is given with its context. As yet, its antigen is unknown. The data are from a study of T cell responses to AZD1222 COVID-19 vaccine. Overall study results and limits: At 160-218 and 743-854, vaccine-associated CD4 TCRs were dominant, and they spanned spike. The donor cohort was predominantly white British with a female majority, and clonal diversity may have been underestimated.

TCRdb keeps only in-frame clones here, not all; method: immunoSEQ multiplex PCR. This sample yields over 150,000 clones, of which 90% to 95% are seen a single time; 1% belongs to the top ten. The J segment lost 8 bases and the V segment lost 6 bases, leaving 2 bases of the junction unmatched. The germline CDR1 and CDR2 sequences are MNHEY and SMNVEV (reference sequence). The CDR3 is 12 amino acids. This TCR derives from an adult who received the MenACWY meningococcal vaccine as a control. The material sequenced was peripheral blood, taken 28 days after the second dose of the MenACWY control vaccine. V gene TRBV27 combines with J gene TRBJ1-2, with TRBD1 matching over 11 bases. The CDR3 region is CASSGTGGGYTF. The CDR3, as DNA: TGTGCCAGCAGCGGGACAGGGGGAGGCTACACCTTC.